This is a list of T cell receptor beta chains from one sample in a study of vaccination and CD4 T cells after COVID-19. What these receptors recognize is not known. A single record per CDR3 protein comes from TCRdb applying MiXCR to the PCR reads. Of approximately 18,000 distinct CDR3 sequences listed, 46% are singletons. This specimen consisted of CD4+ T cells from blood, cultured in vitro, obtained after SARS-CoV-2 vaccination. The receptors here all came from a human donor who had recovered from COVID-19. The CDR3 runs from the conserved cysteine through the conserved F or W. D genes are given only for firm matches. Size is omitted from some rows. Given values are once, few, many or a class for expanded clones.

CDR3 protein: CASMSSSRSPLHF
CDR3 DNA: TGTGCCAGTATGAGCAGTTCCCGTTCACCCCTCCACTTT
V gene: TRBV19
J gene: TRBJ1-6
D gene: NA
clone size: few

CDR3 protein: CASSRPMGSPNTGELFF
CDR3 DNA: TGTGCCAGCAGCAGGCCGATGGGCAGCCCGAACACCGGGGAGCTGTTTTTT
V gene: TRBV7-7
J gene: TRBJ2-2
D gene: NA
clone size: NA

CDR3 protein: CASSHTNSGANVLTF
CDR3 DNA: TGTGCCAGCAGCCATACAAACTCTGGGGCCAACGTCCTGACTTTC
V gene: TRBV6-1
J gene: TRBJ2-6
D gene: NA
clone size: NA

CDR3 protein: CASSQVGHEGNYGYTF
CDR3 DNA: TGCGCCAGCAGCCAGGTCGGTCACGAGGGGAACTATGGCTACACCTTC
V gene: TRBV4-3
J gene: TRBJ1-2
D gene: NA
clone size: NA

CDR3 protein: CASSGQRGTEAFF
CDR3 DNA: TGTGCCAGCAGCGGCCAGCGGGGGACTGAAGCTTTCTTT
V gene: TRBV7-2
J gene: TRBJ1-1
D gene: NA
clone size: NA

CDR3 protein: CAIQRGAEAFF
CDR3 DNA: TGTGCCATCCAAAGGGGGGCTGAAGCTTTCTTT
V gene: TRBV28
J gene: TRBJ1-1
D gene: NA
clone size: NA

CDR3 protein: CASSEAGGGAGYGYTF
CDR3 DNA: TGTGCCAGCAGTGAAGCAGGCGGGGGGGCGGGGTATGGCTACACCTTC
V gene: TRBV6-1
J gene: TRBJ1-2
D gene: NA
clone size: NA

CDR3 protein: CASSDLAGGIHEQYF
CDR3 DNA: TGTGCCAGCAGCGATCTAGCGGGAGGGATCCACGAGCAGTACTTC
V gene: TRBV28
J gene: TRBJ2-7
D gene: TRBD2
clone size: NA

CDR3 protein: CASTLGQEPYEQYF
CDR3 DNA: TGTGCCAGCACCCTGGGACAGGAACCATACGAGCAGTACTTC
V gene: TRBV7-6
J gene: TRBJ2-7
D gene: TRBD1
clone size: NA

CDR3 protein: CASSLVRGEAFF
CDR3 DNA: TGTGCCAGCAGCTTAGTACGGGGAGAAGCTTTCTTT
V gene: TRBV7-6
J gene: TRBJ1-1
D gene: NA
clone size: few

CDR3 protein: CSARDDGARNEKLFF
CDR3 DNA: TGCAGTGCTAGAGATGACGGGGCGAGAAATGAAAAACTGTTTTTT
V gene: TRBV20-1
J gene: TRBJ1-4
D gene: NA
clone size: NA

CDR3 protein: CASTPGTEAFF
CDR3 DNA: TGTGCCAGCACCCCGGGGACTGAAGCTTTCTTT
V gene: TRBV6-2/TRBV6-3
J gene: TRBJ1-1
D gene: NA
clone size: NA

CDR3 protein: CASSRGGGETQYF
CDR3 DNA: TGTGCCAGCAGCCGCGGGGGGGGAGAGACCCAGTACTTC
V gene: TRBV12-3/TRBV12-4
J gene: TRBJ2-5
D gene: TRBD2
clone size: NA

CDR3 protein: CSAEGFFGQEHYGYTF
CDR3 DNA: TGCAGTGCGGAGGGTTTTTTCGGGCAGGAGCACTATGGCTACACCTTC
V gene: TRBV20-1
J gene: TRBJ1-2
D gene: NA
clone size: NA

CDR3 protein: CASKPSGANVLTF
CDR3 DNA: TGTGCCAGCAAGCCTTCTGGGGCCAACGTCCTGACTTTC
V gene: TRBV6-2/TRBV6-3
J gene: TRBJ2-6
D gene: NA
clone size: NA

CDR3 protein: CASSPDRGAQPQHF
CDR3 DNA: TGTGCCAGCAGCCCGGACAGGGGGGCTCAGCCCCAGCATTTT
V gene: TRBV6-2/TRBV6-3
J gene: TRBJ1-5
D gene: TRBD1
clone size: NA

CDR3 protein: CATSSGRAGTVYEQYF
CDR3 DNA: TGTGCCACCAGCAGCGGACGGGCAGGGACAGTCTACGAGCAGTACTTC
V gene: TRBV15
J gene: TRBJ2-7
D gene: TRBD1
clone size: NA

CDR3 protein: CASSLDARRNEQFF
CDR3 DNA: TGTGCCAGCAGCCTAGACGCCCGGCGCAATGAGCAGTTCTTC
V gene: TRBV7-9
J gene: TRBJ2-1
D gene: NA
clone size: NA

CDR3 protein: CASSIDWPVNQPQHF
CDR3 DNA: TGTGCCAGTAGTATAGATTGGCCAGTTAATCAGCCCCAGCATTTT
V gene: TRBV19
J gene: TRBJ1-5
D gene: NA
clone size: few

CDR3 protein: CASSLVSQLNTGELFF
CDR3 DNA: TGTGCCAGCAGCTTAGTGAGTCAACTGAACACCGGGGAGCTGTTTTTT
V gene: TRBV7-2
J gene: TRBJ2-2
D gene: NA
clone size: few

CDR3 protein: CAWSQGSPGNQPQHF
CDR3 DNA: TGTGCCTGGAGCCAAGGAAGCCCGGGCAATCAGCCCCAGCATTTT
V gene: TRBV30
J gene: TRBJ1-5
D gene: NA
clone size: NA

CDR3 protein: CASRRTTTSGRAGIQYF
CDR3 DNA: TGTGCCAGCAGACGGACGACGACTAGCGGGAGGGCCGGCATTCAGTACTTC
V gene: TRBV27
J gene: TRBJ2-4
D gene: TRBD2
clone size: few

CDR3 protein: CASGRGQGDTEAFF
CDR3 DNA: TGTGCCAGCGGAAGGGGACAGGGCGACACTGAAGCTTTCTTT
V gene: TRBV6-1
J gene: TRBJ1-1
D gene: TRBD1
clone size: NA

CDR3 protein: CASSMNGEVNIQYF
CDR3 DNA: TGTGCCAGTAGTATGAATGGGGAGGTGAACATTCAGTACTTC
V gene: TRBV19
J gene: TRBJ2-4
D gene: NA
clone size: once

CDR3 protein: CASSPRQGQETQYF
CDR3 DNA: TGTGCCAGCAGCCCTCGACAGGGCCAAGAGACCCAGTACTTC
V gene: TRBV7-2
J gene: TRBJ2-5
D gene: TRBD1
clone size: NA

CDR3 protein: CASTGTGGLGGYTF
CDR3 DNA: TGTGCCAGTACCGGGACAGGGGGCTTAGGGGGCTACACCTTC
V gene: TRBV19
J gene: TRBJ1-2
D gene: TRBD1
clone size: NA

CDR3 protein: CASSRQVDYEQYF
CDR3 DNA: TGTGCCAGCAGCCGACAGGTAGACTACGAGCAGTACTTC
V gene: TRBV6-1
J gene: TRBJ2-7
D gene: NA
clone size: few

CDR3 protein: CASSLTGGGDIQYF
CDR3 DNA: TGTGCCAGCAGTCTGACAGGGGGCGGAGACATTCAGTACTTC
V gene: TRBV25-1
J gene: TRBJ2-4
D gene: TRBD1
clone size: NA

CDR3 protein: CASSPSPGQGLLFF
CDR3 DNA: TGTGCCAGCAGTCCGTCCCCGGGACAGGGTCTGCTGTTTTTT
V gene: TRBV6-1
J gene: TRBJ2-2
D gene: TRBD1
clone size: NA

CDR3 protein: CASSEALAGGDYNEQFF
CDR3 DNA: TGTGCCAGCAGTGAAGCGCTGGCGGGGGGCGACTACAATGAGCAGTTCTTC
V gene: TRBV6-1
J gene: TRBJ2-1
D gene: TRBD2
clone size: NA

CDR3 protein: CASGLSSGEQYF
CDR3 DNA: TGTGCCAGCGGTCTCTCTTCAGGCGAGCAGTACTTC
V gene: TRBV6-1
J gene: TRBJ2-7
D gene: NA
clone size: few

CDR3 protein: CASREQGLRNQPQHF
CDR3 DNA: TGTGCCAGCAGGGAACAGGGGTTGCGGAATCAGCCCCAGCATTTT
V gene: TRBV28
J gene: TRBJ1-5
D gene: TRBD1
clone size: NA

CDR3 protein: CASSKLGLEAFF
CDR3 DNA: TGTGCCAGTAGTAAACTAGGTTTGGAAGCTTTCTTT
V gene: TRBV19
J gene: TRBJ1-1
D gene: NA
clone size: NA

CDR3 protein: CASSYSSDNEQFF
CDR3 DNA: TGTGCCAGCAGTTACTCGAGCGACAATGAGCAGTTCTTC
V gene: TRBV6-2/TRBV6-3
J gene: TRBJ2-1
D gene: NA
clone size: NA

CDR3 protein: CASSPVPVQPYEQYF
CDR3 DNA: TGCGCCAGCAGCCCGGTCCCGGTTCAGCCTTACGAGCAGTACTTC
V gene: TRBV4-1
J gene: TRBJ2-7
D gene: NA
clone size: NA

CDR3 protein: CSAVPGLALHEQYF
CDR3 DNA: TGCAGTGCTGTACCGGGACTAGCTCTTCACGAGCAGTACTTC
V gene: TRBV20-1
J gene: TRBJ2-7
D gene: TRBD2
clone size: NA

CDR3 protein: CSAHHGTSGQRTQYF
CDR3 DNA: TGCAGTGCTCATCACGGGACTAGCGGGCAGAGAACCCAGTACTTC
V gene: TRBV20-1
J gene: TRBJ2-5
D gene: TRBD2
clone size: NA

CDR3 protein: CASSHADRAGETQYF
CDR3 DNA: TGCGCCAGCAGCCATGCGGACAGGGCCGGGGAGACCCAGTACTTC
V gene: TRBV4-3
J gene: TRBJ2-5
D gene: TRBD1
clone size: NA

CDR3 protein: CASSEAVWAGANYGYTF
CDR3 DNA: TGTGCCAGCAGTGAAGCGGTGTGGGCAGGGGCTAACTATGGCTACACCTTC
V gene: TRBV6-1
J gene: TRBJ1-2
D gene: NA
clone size: few

CDR3 protein: CASSLGTRRQPQHF
CDR3 DNA: TGTGCCAGCAGTTTAGGTACCAGACGTCAGCCCCAGCATTTT
V gene: TRBV28
J gene: TRBJ1-5
D gene: NA
clone size: few

CDR3 protein: CASSLAIGGRETQYF
CDR3 DNA: TGTGCCAGCAGCTTGGCCATCGGAGGGAGAGAGACCCAGTACTTC
V gene: TRBV5-6
J gene: TRBJ2-5
D gene: NA
clone size: NA

CDR3 protein: CASSLNSGRASYEQYF
CDR3 DNA: TGTGCCAGTTCCTTAAATAGCGGGAGGGCTTCTTACGAGCAGTACTTC
V gene: TRBV6-1
J gene: TRBJ2-7
D gene: TRBD2
clone size: few

CDR3 protein: CASSQVTGDSGANVLTF
CDR3 DNA: TGCGCCAGCAGCCAAGTAACAGGGGACTCTGGGGCCAACGTCCTGACTTTC
V gene: TRBV4-1
J gene: TRBJ2-6
D gene: TRBD1
clone size: NA

CDR3 protein: CASSLPASDGYTF
CDR3 DNA: TGTGCCAGCAGCTTACCCGCGTCCGATGGCTACACCTTC
V gene: TRBV7-2
J gene: TRBJ1-2
D gene: NA
clone size: NA

CDR3 protein: CANSSYDREETQYF
CDR3 DNA: TGCGCCAACAGCTCATACGACAGGGAAGAGACCCAGTACTTC
V gene: TRBV5-1
J gene: TRBJ2-5
D gene: TRBD1
clone size: NA

CDR3 protein: CASSPTAGTEAFF
CDR3 DNA: TGTGCCAGCAGTCCTACAGCGGGAACTGAAGCTTTCTTT
V gene: TRBV12-3/TRBV12-4
J gene: TRBJ1-1
D gene: NA
clone size: few

CDR3 protein: CSARGVQGADTQYF
CDR3 DNA: TGCAGTGCTAGAGGGGTCCAGGGCGCAGATACGCAGTATTTT
V gene: TRBV20-1
J gene: TRBJ2-3
D gene: NA
clone size: NA

CDR3 protein: CASSLRPGQGYGYTF
CDR3 DNA: TGTGCCAGCAGCTTAAGACCGGGACAGGGGTATGGCTACACCTTC
V gene: TRBV7-8
J gene: TRBJ1-2
D gene: TRBD1
clone size: NA

CDR3 protein: CASSLLAGNQPQHF
CDR3 DNA: TGTGCCAGCAGTTTATTGGCAGGTAATCAGCCCCAGCATTTT
V gene: TRBV28
J gene: TRBJ1-5
D gene: NA
clone size: NA

CDR3 protein: CASSEGGDYNEQFF
CDR3 DNA: TGTGCCAGCAGCGAAGGGGGGGACTACAATGAGCAGTTCTTC
V gene: TRBV21-1
J gene: TRBJ2-1
D gene: NA
clone size: NA

CDR3 protein: CASSLDPLGQGNSPLHF
CDR3 DNA: TGTGCCAGCAGCTTAGACCCCCTGGGACAGGGGAATTCACCCCTCCACTTT
V gene: TRBV7-2
J gene: TRBJ1-6
D gene: TRBD1
clone size: NA

CDR3 protein: CASLGLGDIQYF
CDR3 DNA: TGTGCCAGCTTGGGCCTCGGAGACATTCAGTACTTC
V gene: TRBV6-1
J gene: TRBJ2-4
D gene: NA
clone size: NA

CDR3 protein: CASSLNADTEAFF
CDR3 DNA: TGTGCCAGCAGCTTAAATGCGGACACTGAAGCTTTCTTT
V gene: TRBV7-3
J gene: TRBJ1-1
D gene: NA
clone size: few

CDR3 protein: CSARDDRRRDTQYF
CDR3 DNA: TGCAGTGCTAGAGATGACAGGCGGAGAGATACGCAGTATTTT
V gene: TRBV20-1
J gene: TRBJ2-3
D gene: NA
clone size: NA

CDR3 protein: CASAEVNTEAFF
CDR3 DNA: TGTGCCAGCGCTGAGGTGAACACTGAAGCTTTCTTT
V gene: TRBV6-2/TRBV6-3
J gene: TRBJ1-1
D gene: NA
clone size: NA